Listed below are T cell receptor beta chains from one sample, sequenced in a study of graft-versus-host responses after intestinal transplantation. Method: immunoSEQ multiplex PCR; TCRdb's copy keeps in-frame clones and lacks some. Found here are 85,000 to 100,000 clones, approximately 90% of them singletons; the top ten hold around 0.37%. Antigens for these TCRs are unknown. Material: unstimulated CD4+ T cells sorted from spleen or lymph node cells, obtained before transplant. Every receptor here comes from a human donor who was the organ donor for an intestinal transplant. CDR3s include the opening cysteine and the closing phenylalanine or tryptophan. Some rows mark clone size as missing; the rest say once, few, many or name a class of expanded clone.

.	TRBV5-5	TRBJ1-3	CASSLGQGGNTIYF
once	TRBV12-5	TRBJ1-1	CASGFRMNTEAFF
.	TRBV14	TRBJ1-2	CASSQGRYYGYTF
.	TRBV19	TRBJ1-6	CASSMGRAFSPLHF
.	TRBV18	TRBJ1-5	CASSPAENNQPQHF
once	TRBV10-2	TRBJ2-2	CASRVEYRGTGELFF
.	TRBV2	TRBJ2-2	CASILLGLMNTGELFF
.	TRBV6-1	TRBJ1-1	CASSATTRGTGAFF
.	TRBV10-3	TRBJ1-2	CAISPGGVGYGYTF
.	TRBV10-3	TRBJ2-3	CAIRDSLVFTDTQYF
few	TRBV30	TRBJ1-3	CAWSPGDRISDTIYF
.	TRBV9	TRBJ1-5	CASSVGAGSENQPQHF
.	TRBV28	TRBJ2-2	CASSNRGTSNTGELFF
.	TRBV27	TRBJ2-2	CASSLQGADTGELFF
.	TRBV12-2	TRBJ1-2	CASRLAIRGYTF
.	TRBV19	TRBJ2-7	CASSTGTGEGEQYF
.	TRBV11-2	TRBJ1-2	CASSADRGLYGYTF
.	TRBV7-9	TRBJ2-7	CASSLEGVLSYEQYF
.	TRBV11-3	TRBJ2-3	CASSPTTLPQYF
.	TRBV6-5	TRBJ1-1	CASIGRPYTEAFF
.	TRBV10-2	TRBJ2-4	CASSPSGAGKNIQYF
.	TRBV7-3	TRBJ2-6	CASSALPGANVLTF
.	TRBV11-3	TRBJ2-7	CASSLTTGEQYF
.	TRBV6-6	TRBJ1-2	CASSETGPNYGYTF
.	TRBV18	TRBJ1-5	CASSEQGGDQPQHF
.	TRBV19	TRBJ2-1	CASRSGTYNEQFF